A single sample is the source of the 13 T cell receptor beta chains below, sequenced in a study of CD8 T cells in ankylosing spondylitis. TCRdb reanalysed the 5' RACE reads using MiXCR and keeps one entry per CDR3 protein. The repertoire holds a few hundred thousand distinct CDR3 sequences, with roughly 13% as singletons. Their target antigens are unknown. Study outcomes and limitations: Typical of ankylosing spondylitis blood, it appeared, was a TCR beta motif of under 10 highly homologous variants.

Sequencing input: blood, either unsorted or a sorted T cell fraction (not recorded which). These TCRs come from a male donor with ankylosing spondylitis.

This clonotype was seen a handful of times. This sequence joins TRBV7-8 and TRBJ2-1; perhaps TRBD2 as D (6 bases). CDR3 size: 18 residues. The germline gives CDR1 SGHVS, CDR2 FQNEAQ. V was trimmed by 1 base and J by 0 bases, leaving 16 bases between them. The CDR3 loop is CASSLGRGITSSYNEQFF. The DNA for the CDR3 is TGTGCCAGCAGCTTAGGTCGCGGGATTACTAGCTCCTACAATGAGCAGTTCTTC.

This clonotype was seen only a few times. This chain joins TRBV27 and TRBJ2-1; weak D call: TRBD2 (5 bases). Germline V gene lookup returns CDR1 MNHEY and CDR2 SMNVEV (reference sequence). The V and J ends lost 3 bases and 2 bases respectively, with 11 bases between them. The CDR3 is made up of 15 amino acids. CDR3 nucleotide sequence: TGTGCCAGCAGTTTGAGGGCTACCGCCTACAATGAGCAGTTCTTC. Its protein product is CASSLRATAYNEQFF.

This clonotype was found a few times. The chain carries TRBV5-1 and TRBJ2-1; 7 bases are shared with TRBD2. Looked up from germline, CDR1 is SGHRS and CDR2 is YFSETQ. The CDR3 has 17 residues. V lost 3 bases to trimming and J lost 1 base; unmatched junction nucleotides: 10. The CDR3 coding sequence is TGCGCCAGCAGCTCGGAGAAGACTAGCCCGTCCTACAATGAGCAGTTCTTC. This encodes CASSSEKTSPSYNEQFF. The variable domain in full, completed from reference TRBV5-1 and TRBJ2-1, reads KAGVTQTPRYLIKTRGQQVTLSCSPISGHRSVSWYQQTPGQGLQFLFEYFSETQRNKGNFPGRFSGRQFSNSRSEMNVSTLELGDSALYLCASSSEKTSPSYNEQFFGPGTRLTVL.

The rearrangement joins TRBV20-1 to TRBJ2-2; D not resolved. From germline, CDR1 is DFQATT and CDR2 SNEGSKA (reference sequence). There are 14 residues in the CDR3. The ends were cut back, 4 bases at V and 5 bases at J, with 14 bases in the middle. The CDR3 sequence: CSATSLWSTGELFF. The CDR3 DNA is TGCAGTGCTACCTCTTTATGGAGTACCGGGGAGCTGTTTTTT.

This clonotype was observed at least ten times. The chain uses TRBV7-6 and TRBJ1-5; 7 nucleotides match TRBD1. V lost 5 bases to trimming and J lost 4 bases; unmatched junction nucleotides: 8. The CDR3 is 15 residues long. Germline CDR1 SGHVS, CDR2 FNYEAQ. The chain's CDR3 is CASSQNTGVNQPQHF. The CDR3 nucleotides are TGTGCCAGCAGCCAAAATACAGGGGTGAATCAGCCCCAGCATTTT.

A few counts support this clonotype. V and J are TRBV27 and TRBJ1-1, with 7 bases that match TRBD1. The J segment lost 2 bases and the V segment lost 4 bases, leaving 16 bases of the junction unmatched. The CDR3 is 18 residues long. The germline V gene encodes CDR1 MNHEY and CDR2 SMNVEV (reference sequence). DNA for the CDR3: TGTGCCAGCAGTTCCGAACCAGGGGGGCCGGCCCCTAACACTGAAGCTTTCTTT. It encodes CASSSEPGGPAPNTEAFF.

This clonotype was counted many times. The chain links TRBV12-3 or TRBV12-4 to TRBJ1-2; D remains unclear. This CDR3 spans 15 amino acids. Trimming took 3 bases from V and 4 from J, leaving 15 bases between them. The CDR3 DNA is TGTGCCAGCAGTTTGCTAGGGAGTCCCAGCTATGGCTACACCTTC. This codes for CASSLLGSPSYGYTF.

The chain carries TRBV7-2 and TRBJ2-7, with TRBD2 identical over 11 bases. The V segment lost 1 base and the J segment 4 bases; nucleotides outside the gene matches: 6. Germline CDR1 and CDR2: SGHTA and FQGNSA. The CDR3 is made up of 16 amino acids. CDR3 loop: CASSLGITSGSYEQYF. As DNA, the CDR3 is TGTGCCAGCAGCTTAGGCATTACTAGCGGGAGTTACGAGCAGTACTTC. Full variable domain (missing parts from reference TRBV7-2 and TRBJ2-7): GAGVSQSPSNKVTEKGKDVELRCDPISGHTALYWYRQSLGQGLEFLIYFQGNSAPDKSGLPSDRFSAERTGGSVSTLTIQRTQQEDSAVYLCASSLGITSGSYEQYFGPGTRLTVT.

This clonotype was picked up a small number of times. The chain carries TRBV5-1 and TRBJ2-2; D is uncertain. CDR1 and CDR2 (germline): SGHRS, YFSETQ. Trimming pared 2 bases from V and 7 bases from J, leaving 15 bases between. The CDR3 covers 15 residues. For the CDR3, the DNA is TGCGCCAGCAGCTTCGGTGGGCCCCAGAACGGGGAGCTGTTTTTT. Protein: CASSFGGPQNGELFF.

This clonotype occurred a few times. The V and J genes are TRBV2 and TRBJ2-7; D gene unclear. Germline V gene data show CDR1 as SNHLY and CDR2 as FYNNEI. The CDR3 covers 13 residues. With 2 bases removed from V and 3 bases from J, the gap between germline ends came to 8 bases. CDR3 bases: TGTGCCAGCAGTGAATGGGCAGTCTACGAGCAGTACTTC. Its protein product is CASSEWAVYEQYF.

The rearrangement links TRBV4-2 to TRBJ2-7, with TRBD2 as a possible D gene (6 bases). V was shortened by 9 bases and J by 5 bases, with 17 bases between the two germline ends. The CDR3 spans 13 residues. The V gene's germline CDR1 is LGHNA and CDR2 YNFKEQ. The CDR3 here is CASRGGRRDEQYF. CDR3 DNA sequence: TGTGCCAGTCGCGGAGGGCGCCGGGACGAGCAGTACTTC.

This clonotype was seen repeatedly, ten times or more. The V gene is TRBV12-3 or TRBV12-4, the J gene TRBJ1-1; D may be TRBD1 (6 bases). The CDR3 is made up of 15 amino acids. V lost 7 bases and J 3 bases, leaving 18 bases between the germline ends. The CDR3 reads CASIPQGRKDTEAFF. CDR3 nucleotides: TGTGCCAGCATCCCTCAGGGGAGGAAGGACACTGAAGCTTTCTTT.

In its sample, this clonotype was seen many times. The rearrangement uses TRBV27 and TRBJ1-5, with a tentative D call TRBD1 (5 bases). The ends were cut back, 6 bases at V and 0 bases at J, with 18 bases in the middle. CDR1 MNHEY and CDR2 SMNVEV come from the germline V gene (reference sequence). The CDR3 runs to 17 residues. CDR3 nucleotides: TGTGCCAGCAGACCAAACGCCGGACAATATAGCAATCAGCCCCAGCATTTT. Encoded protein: CASRPNAGQYSNQPQHF.